This T cell receptor beta chain is drawn from a study of blood T cell repertoires in COVID-19. Study summary: Sites in the United States, Italy and Spain provided acute and convalescent COVID-19 samples. Nucleic acid was either cDNA or gDNA, and it came from T cells, B-cell-depleted T cells, or PBMCs.

Here immunoSEQ multiplex PCR was the method, and the copy in TCRdb shows in-frame clones only, minus some. Of 65,000 to 90,000 clones listed, around 83% are singletons. Trimming stripped 0 bases from V and 6 bases from J, with 6 bases between. The CDR3 spans 12 residues. The sequenced sample was peripheral blood. This rearrangement joins TRBV5-3 to TRBJ1-2; D is perhaps TRBD1 (5 bases). TRBV5-3 counts as an open reading frame of uncertain function. This clonotype originated in a woman aged 55-75 years with acute or convalescent COVID-19. The CDR3 bases are TGTGCCAGAAGCTTGGCCAGGGATGGCTACACCTTC. This sequence encodes CARSLARDGYTF.